The 15 T cell receptor beta chains listed next were all sequenced from one sample in a study of T cell repertoires in cytomegalovirus infection. TCRdb called the reads again in MiXCR, with one record for every CDR3 protein. The sample has some 400,000 distinct CDR3 sequences; roughly 20% are singletons. Sequencing was done on a sample of PBMCs. These TCRs come from a human donor in good health (CMV status not recorded). Some clones in this sample may be carry-over from other donors' samples.

The CDR3: CASQAGTSGRRNEQFF. CDR3 nucleotides: TGTGCCAGCCAAGCCGGGACTAGCGGCCGGAGGAATGAGCAGTTCTTC. The V call is TRBV19, the J call TRBJ2-1; TRBD2 agrees at 11 bases. There are 16 residues in the CDR3. Germline V CDR1 and CDR2: LNHDA, SQIVND (reference sequence). With V trimmed by 9 bases and J by 7 bases, 14 bases remained unmatched.

The chain couples TRBV3-1 to TRBJ1-1, with unresolved D. Germline V gene lookup returns CDR1 LGHDT and CDR2 YNNKEL (reference sequence). Trimming pared 1 base from V and 11 bases from J, leaving 8 bases between. The CDR3 is 11 amino acids. DNA for the CDR3: TGTGCCAGCAGCCAAGGAGGTTCTGCTTTCTTT. This encodes CASSQGGSAFF.

Only a few counts were recorded for this clonotype. The chain has TRBV4-1 and TRBJ1-4, with D uncertain. CDR1 and CDR2 (germline): MGHRA, YSYEKL. Trimming took off 0 bases at V and 3 bases at J, with 5 bases between the two ends. The CDR3 loop spans 14 amino acids. In nucleotides, the CDR3 is TGCGCCAGCAGCCAAGATGAAGCTAATGAAAAACTGTTTTTT. This sequence encodes CASSQDEANEKLFF.

This sequence joins TRBV7-6 and TRBJ2-5, with D tentatively TRBD1 or TRBD2 (5 bases each). Germline V gene data show CDR1 as SGHVS and CDR2 as FNYEAQ. Trimming took off 8 bases at V and 5 bases at J, with 18 bases between the two ends. This CDR3 has 14 residues. The CDR3 coding sequence is TGTGCCAGCTCCACCGGGGCGTGGGAGGAGACCCAGTACTTC. Encoded protein: CASSTGAWEETQYF. The full variable domain, with the rest looked up from reference TRBV7-6 and TRBJ2-5, is GAGVSQSPRYKVTKRGQDVALRCDPISGHVSLYWYRQALGQGPEFLTYFNYEAQQDKSGLPNDRFSAERPEGSISTLTIQRTEQRDSAMYRCASSTGAWEETQYFGPGTRLLVL.

This clonotype was counted at least ten times. Written as DNA, the CDR3 is TGTGCCAGCAGCATTAAGCAGGGTAGCAATCAGCCCCAGCATTTT. Amino acids: CASSIKQGSNQPQHF. This chain links TRBV7-2 with TRBJ1-5; tentatively, D is TRBD1 (5 bases). Germline V gene lookup returns CDR1 SGHTA and CDR2 FQGNSA. V gave up 5 bases and J gave up 0 bases, with 11 bases separating them. The CDR3 runs 15 residues. Full variable domain (remainder filled in from reference TRBV7-2 and TRBJ1-5): GAGVSQSPSNKVTEKGKDVELRCDPISGHTALYWYRQSLGQGLEFLIYFQGNSAPDKSGLPSDRFSAERTGGSVSTLTIQRTQQEDSAVYLCASSIKQGSNQPQHFGDGTRLSIL.

On this clonotype: The CDR3 ends on some other residue instead of the conserved phenylalanine or tryptophan, so this is likely a read error. The CDR3 sequence is CASSPGGAGTGYTV. In nucleotides, the CDR3 is TGTGCCAGCAGCCCAGGCGGGGCAGGGACGGGCTACACCGTC. The rearrangement uses TRBV7-9 and TRBJ1-2; possible D gene TRBD1, 5 bases. Germline-derived CDR1 and CDR2 are SEHNR and FQNEAQ (reference sequence). CDR3 length: 14 amino acids. Trimming removed 5 bases at V and 8 bases at J, with 18 bases between.

The rearrangement joins TRBV6-5 to TRBJ2-1, with no clear D. Germline V lookup: CDR1 MNHEY, CDR2 SVGAGI. The CDR3 totals 14 residues. V lost 2 bases to trimming and J lost 4 bases, with 9 bases between them. The CDR3 DNA sequence: TGTGCCAGCAGTTACGTGGGGTCTTACAATGAGCAGTTCTTC. Its translation: CASSYVGSYNEQFF.

This chain links TRBV20-1 with TRBJ2-5; 11 bases align to TRBD2. The CDR3 totals 14 residues. Germline lookup yields CDR1 DFQATT and CDR2 SNEGSKA (reference sequence). After removal of 6 bases from V and 2 bases from J, the junction contained 5 bases not matched to a gene. The CDR3 loop reads CSARGLAEQETQYF. The CDR3 DNA is TGCAGTGCCAGGGGACTAGCGGAACAAGAGACCCAGTACTTC.

J is TRBJ2-7 and V is TRBV6-5; TRBD2 agrees at 10 bases. J gave up 3 bases and V 6 bases, and 5 bases lay outside the gene matches. The germline V gene has CDR1 MNHEY and CDR2 SVGAGI. This CDR3 spans 14 amino acids. The CDR3 loop is CASSRLAGRYEQYF. DNA of the CDR3: TGTGCCAGCAGCCGACTAGCGGGCCGCTACGAGCAGTACTTC.

This clonotype was seen only a few times. The CDR3 region is CASSYSRATGVGNTIYF. CDR3 DNA: TGTGCCAGCAGTTACTCGAGAGCGACAGGCGTTGGAAACACCATATATTTT. This chain uses TRBV6-6 with TRBJ1-3; TRBD1 might be the D (6 bases). The germline V gene encodes CDR1 MNHNY and CDR2 SVGAGI (reference sequence). V was clipped by 0 bases and J by 3 bases, with 15 bases between them. The CDR3 runs to 17 residues.

The chain has TRBV7-8 and TRBJ1-5; TRBD1 aligns across 7 bases. Trimming took 5 bases from V and 6 from J; bases not matched to a gene: 13. CDR1 is SGHVS, CDR2 FQNEAQ, per germline. CDR3 size: 16 residues. CDR3 sequence reads: CASSNRDRDWVQPQHF. DNA of the CDR3: TGTGCCAGCAGCAACCGAGACAGGGACTGGGTTCAGCCCCAGCATTTT.

The chain recombines TRBV4-1 with TRBJ2-3; TRBD2 matches at 10 bases. The CDR3 runs 18 residues. The germline CDR1 and CDR2 sequences are MGHRA and YSYEKL. The J segment lost 5 bases and the V segment lost 1 base, leaving 12 bases of the junction unmatched. CDR3 DNA sequence: TGCGCCAGCAGCCAAGCCCCCGTGGTAGCGGGGGGTGGAGATACGCAGTATTTT. Protein: CASSQAPVVAGGGDTQYF.

This clonotype appeared many times. The rearrangement links TRBV7-2 to TRBJ1-2, with TRBD1 matching over 8 bases. CDR3 length equals 15 residues. In germline, CDR1 is SGHTA, CDR2 FQGNSA. The V segment lost 5 bases and the J segment 0 bases; nucleotides outside the gene matches: 5. CDR3 DNA: TGTGCCAGCAGCCCAAGGACAGGGTCTAACTATGGCTACACCTTC. Its translation: CASSPRTGSNYGYTF.

This clonotype was seen ten or more times. The chain employs TRBV7-2 and TRBJ2-7; D may be TRBD1 (6 bases). CDR1 is SGHTA, CDR2 FQGNSA, per germline. V lost 4 bases to trimming and J lost 6 bases, with 16 bases between them. This CDR3 region has 14 residues. As DNA, the CDR3 is TGTGCCAGCAGCTCAGGACAGCGCCATCGCGAGCAGTACTTC. This sequence encodes CASSSGQRHREQYF.

The chain recombines TRBV7-2 with TRBJ2-3; 9 bases are a match to TRBD2. CDR1 SGHTA and CDR2 FQGNSA come from the germline V gene. V lost 5 bases to trimming and J lost 2 bases; unmatched junction nucleotides: 5. The CDR3 runs to 15 residues. The CDR3 DNA reads as TGTGCCAGCAGCGGGAGACTAGCGGCCACAGATACGCAGTATTTT. It yields the protein CASSGRLAATDTQYF.